This record concerns one T cell receptor (beta chain) sequence. The antigen is unknown. In the sorted-subset replicate PCRs, 150 to 200 ng DNA, roughly 30,000 T cell genomes, was used. Clones were sequenced by immunoSEQ multiplex PCR, and TCRdb holds only the in-frame ones, with some missing. The sample lists about 670,000 clones, roughly 78% occurring once. V dropped 9 bases and J dropped 8 bases, with 22 bases sitting between them. Germline loops: CDR1 MNHNS, CDR2 SASEGT. The CDR3 has 14 residues. This record comes from a study of shared clonotypes between healthy human individuals. Study-wide findings and caveats: Deeper or shallower sequencing was expected to change how clonotypes are shared among donors.

Sequencing was done on a sample of memory CD4+ T cells sorted from blood. Indicated subset: CD45RA-negative fraction. The clonotype was recovered from a woman aged 25 to 39 in good health. This sequence joins TRBV6-1 and TRBJ1-2; D remains ambiguous. DNA for the CDR3: TGTGCCAGTCCTAGTAGGAGACTAGTGAGCGGCTACACCTTC. Amino acid sequence: CASPSRRLVSGYTF.